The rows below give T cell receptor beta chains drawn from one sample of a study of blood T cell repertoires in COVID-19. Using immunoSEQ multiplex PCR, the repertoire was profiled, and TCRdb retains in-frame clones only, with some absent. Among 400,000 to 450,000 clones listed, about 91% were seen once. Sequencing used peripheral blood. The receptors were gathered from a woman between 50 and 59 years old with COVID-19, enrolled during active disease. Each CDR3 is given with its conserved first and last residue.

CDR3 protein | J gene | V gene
CASSFRGANVLTF | TRBJ2-6 | TRBV5-5
CASGGAHGYTF | TRBJ1-2 | TRBV6-5
CASSYDRQDNSPLHF | TRBJ1-6 | TRBV11-2
CAFYRGLFYGYTF | TRBJ1-2 | TRBV30
CASSSALGRDNEKLFF | TRBJ1-4 | TRBV7-9
CACSGTGVGYTF | TRBJ1-2 | TRBV30
CASSLGTGRGELFF | TRBJ2-2 | TRBV5-4
CASSPLTGVSGNTIYF | TRBJ1-3 | TRBV28
CASSPSGGAGTQYF | TRBJ2-5 | TRBV28
CASSLGPSGNTIYF | TRBJ1-3 | TRBV5-1
CASSRGQGASTEAFF | TRBJ1-1 | TRBV3-1/TRBV3-2
CASSPGSPRNTGELFF | TRBJ2-2 | TRBV5-1
CAIQSFDLGRRAEAFF | TRBJ1-1 | TRBV10-3
CASSPTTSTDTQYF | TRBJ2-3 | TRBV5-1
CASSPAGGQTEAFF | TRBJ1-1 | TRBV7-3
CASSLPNTEAFF | TRBJ1-1 | TRBV5-1
CASRQDLGTSGGDPDTQYF | TRBJ2-3 | TRBV5-1
CASSVGQGRNTIYF | TRBJ1-3 | TRBV6-5
CSASVRDTGYTF | TRBJ1-2 | TRBV20-1
CASSREQGWNTEAFF | TRBJ1-1 | TRBV19
CASSLTVNTEAFF | TRBJ1-1 | TRBV7-9
CASSEALEAFF | TRBJ1-1 | TRBV2
CASRGTATDTQYF | TRBJ2-3 | TRBV12-3/TRBV12-4
CASSTGGGQRTFEGGELFF | TRBJ2-2 | TRBV7-3
CASSVGAGALNEKLFF | TRBJ1-4 | TRBV9
CASSLGDRWHEQFF | TRBJ2-1 | TRBV5-1
CASTNVGETQYF | TRBJ2-5 | TRBV6-5
CAISEGGQADYGYTF | TRBJ1-2 | TRBV10-3
CASSPDVQNTQYF | TRBJ2-3 | TRBV4-2
CAWRGQGYGYTF | TRBJ1-2 | TRBV30
CASSLDQGDGYTF | TRBJ1-2 | TRBV7-9
CASSDNPGQGSFEQYF | TRBJ2-7 | TRBV7-9
CASSQHPGSGNTIYF | TRBJ1-3 | TRBV5-1
CAISEGGVSSPLHF | TRBJ1-6 | TRBV10-3
CASSLLGQGGEKLFF | TRBJ1-4 | TRBV7-2
CASSYSGTGDTDTQYF | TRBJ2-3 | TRBV6-6
CAWIDRFMNTEAFF | TRBJ1-1 | TRBV30
CATSPSGGDRGRRDYGYTF | TRBJ1-2 | TRBV24-1
CATSLTGKMGELFF | TRBJ2-2 | TRBV24-1
CASSDQRVGDEQFF | TRBJ2-1 | TRBV3-1/TRBV3-2
CASSRDRSNEKLFF | TRBJ1-4 | TRBV18
CASSFKETQYF | TRBJ2-5 | TRBV12-3/TRBV12-4
CASSPPLGVGYGYTF | TRBJ1-2 | TRBV6-5
CASTPLGGGTDTQYF | TRBJ2-3 | TRBV19
CASSWTQDGYTF | TRBJ1-2 | TRBV12-3/TRBV12-4
CASSPGERTDTQYF | TRBJ2-3 | TRBV6-5
CASSGGSQPQHF | TRBJ1-5 | TRBV2
CASSLAPGQTSNYGYTF | TRBJ1-2 | TRBV7-6
CASSPPGRGGGAFF | TRBJ1-1 | TRBV18
CASSLGGGAYYEQYF | TRBJ2-7 | TRBV5-4